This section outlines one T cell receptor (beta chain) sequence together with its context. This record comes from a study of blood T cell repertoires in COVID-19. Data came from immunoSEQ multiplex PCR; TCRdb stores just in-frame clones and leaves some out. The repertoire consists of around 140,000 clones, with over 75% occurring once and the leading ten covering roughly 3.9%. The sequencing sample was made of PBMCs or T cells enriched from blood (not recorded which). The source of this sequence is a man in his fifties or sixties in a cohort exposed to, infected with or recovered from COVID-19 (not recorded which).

CDR3 coding DNA: TGCGCCAGCAGCTTCCGACTAGCGGGAAACCATGAGCAGTTCTTC. Protein sequence: CASSFRLAGNHEQFF. This chain connects TRBV5-1 to TRBJ2-1; 11 bases fit TRBD2. This CDR3 comprises 15 residues. The V gene end was trimmed by 2 bases and the J gene end by 8 bases; junction bases not matched to a gene: 6. Germline lookup yields CDR1 SGHRS and CDR2 YFSETQ.